Listed below are T cell receptor beta chains from one sample, sequenced in a study of T cell responses to AZD1222 COVID-19 vaccine. Only in-frame clones appear in the TCRdb table, and some are missing; sequencing was by immunoSEQ multiplex PCR. This table has 70,000 to 90,000 clones, 75% to 90% appearing once. Sample: peripheral blood, taken on day 0 of AZD1222 vaccination. The receptors were sampled from an adult in good health. Both conserved end residues are part of each CDR3. A D gene is named only where the DNA matches it firmly. Where a row states a size, it is once, few, many or the class of an expanded clone; other rows omit it.

j_call: TRBJ1-6; v_call: TRBV5-8; clone_size: NA; d_call: NA; cdr3_nt: TGTGCCAGCAGCTCCCTACAGGATTCACCCCTCCACTTT; cdr3_aa: CASSSLQDSPLHF
j_call: TRBJ1-3; v_call: TRBV3-1/TRBV3-2; clone_size: NA; d_call: NA; cdr3_nt: TGTGCCAGCAGCCCCCGGTTAGGGAGCTCTGGAAACACCATATATTTT; cdr3_aa: CASSPRLGSSGNTIYF
j_call: TRBJ1-4; v_call: TRBV30; clone_size: NA; d_call: NA; cdr3_nt: TGTGCCTGGAGTGCCTATGAGACAACTAATGAAAAACTGTTTTTT; cdr3_aa: CAWSAYETTNEKLFF
j_call: TRBJ2-7; v_call: TRBV13; clone_size: NA; d_call: NA; cdr3_nt: TGTGCCAGCAGCTTACAAGGGATCGAGCAGTACTTC; cdr3_aa: CASSLQGIEQYF
j_call: TRBJ2-7; v_call: TRBV10-1; clone_size: NA; d_call: NA; cdr3_nt: TGCGCCAGCAGTGAGTCCCGTTCCCACAAGGGGGCCTACGAGCAGTACTTC; cdr3_aa: CASSESRSHKGAYEQYF
j_call: TRBJ1-2; v_call: TRBV2; clone_size: NA; d_call: TRBD1; cdr3_nt: TGTGCCAGCAGGGGGGCAGGGGGCCTCTATGGCTACACCTTC; cdr3_aa: CASRGAGGLYGYTF
j_call: TRBJ2-3; v_call: TRBV19; clone_size: NA; d_call: NA; cdr3_nt: TGTGCCAGTAGCCCCCGGGGACAAGAGGCAGATACGCAGTATTTT; cdr3_aa: CASSPRGQEADTQYF
j_call: TRBJ2-1; v_call: TRBV6-5; clone_size: NA; d_call: NA; cdr3_nt: TGTGCCAGCAGTTACTCGGAGTTCAATGAGCGGTTCTTC; cdr3_aa: CASSYSEFNERFF
j_call: TRBJ2-7; v_call: TRBV18; clone_size: NA; d_call: TRBD1; cdr3_nt: TGTGCCAGCTCGCCTGGCGGACCGGGACAGGGCTTAGTCTACGAGCAGTACTTC; cdr3_aa: CASSPGGPGQGLVYEQYF
j_call: TRBJ2-1; v_call: TRBV21-1; clone_size: NA; d_call: NA; cdr3_nt: TGTGCCAGCAGCCCAGCCGGGGGGGAGAATGAGCAGTTCTTC; cdr3_aa: CASSPAGGENEQFF
j_call: TRBJ2-7; v_call: TRBV7-2; clone_size: NA; d_call: TRBD2; cdr3_nt: TGTGCCAGCAGCGCGTCTAGCGGGGGGGCCTACGAGCAGTACTTC; cdr3_aa: CASSASSGGAYEQYF
j_call: TRBJ1-5; v_call: TRBV2; clone_size: NA; d_call: NA; cdr3_nt: TGTGCCAGCAGTGAGTTTCCCTACAGGGATCAGCCCCAGCATTTT; cdr3_aa: CASSEFPYRDQPQHF
j_call: TRBJ1-2; v_call: TRBV27; clone_size: NA; d_call: TRBD1; cdr3_nt: TGTGCCAGCAGTCCAGGACAGGGGTCTAACTATGGCTACACCTTC; cdr3_aa: CASSPGQGSNYGYTF
j_call: TRBJ2-7; v_call: TRBV29-1; clone_size: NA; d_call: NA; cdr3_nt: TGCAGCGTCAGGGATGCCTACGAGCAGTACTTC; cdr3_aa: CSVRDAYEQYF
j_call: TRBJ1-4; v_call: TRBV15; clone_size: once; d_call: NA; cdr3_nt: TGTGCCACCAGCAGAGTGGGCAGGGTAAATGAAAAACTGTTTTTT; cdr3_aa: CATSRVGRVNEKLFF
j_call: TRBJ2-7; v_call: TRBV6-5; clone_size: once; d_call: NA; cdr3_nt: TGTGCCAGCAGCCAGGACACCCAGGGGGAGCAGTACTTC; cdr3_aa: CASSQDTQGEQYF
j_call: TRBJ2-3; v_call: TRBV6-4; clone_size: NA; d_call: TRBD1; cdr3_nt: TGTGCCAGCAGTGAAACAGGGGCGGCGGCAGATACGCAGTATTTT; cdr3_aa: CASSETGAAADTQYF
j_call: TRBJ1-1; v_call: TRBV6-5; clone_size: NA; d_call: TRBD1; cdr3_nt: TGTGCCAGCAGTTACGTGACAGGGGACACTGAAGCTTTCTTT; cdr3_aa: CASSYVTGDTEAFF
j_call: TRBJ2-7; v_call: TRBV18; clone_size: NA; d_call: NA; cdr3_nt: TGTGCCAGCTCACCACCCAGTGCCTACGAGCAGTACTTC; cdr3_aa: CASSPPSAYEQYF
j_call: TRBJ2-7; v_call: TRBV5-1; clone_size: NA; d_call: NA; cdr3_nt: TGCGCCAGCAGCTCTGCGGAGGTTCCCGGCTACGAGCAGTACTTC; cdr3_aa: CASSSAEVPGYEQYF
j_call: TRBJ1-5; v_call: TRBV5-6; clone_size: NA; d_call: TRBD1; cdr3_nt: TGTGCCAGCACCAGTCAGGGGGCGCATAGCAATCAGCCCCAGCATTTT; cdr3_aa: CASTSQGAHSNQPQHF
j_call: TRBJ1-2; v_call: TRBV19; clone_size: NA; d_call: NA; cdr3_nt: TGTGCCAGTAGACGGAGCGGCTATGGCTACACCTTC; cdr3_aa: CASRRSGYGYTF